This T cell receptor beta chain was sequenced for a study of T cell repertoires in cytomegalovirus infection. Across the study: It was recently identified HLA-C-restricted and well-studied HLA-B-restricted CMV epitopes that the study used. Overall study results and limits: Adding up the frequency of public TCR beta families identified people who carried CMV plus the relevant HLA.

TCRdb ran MiXCR on the reads and lists one entry per CDR3 protein. The sample contains around 99,000 distinct CDR3 sequences, about 30% of which appear only once. The length of the CDR3 is 14 residues. The V gene end was trimmed by 6 bases and the J gene end by 5 bases; junction bases not matched to a gene: 7. Worth noting for this clonotype: Its target is not known.

This TCR came from a human donor in good health (CMV status not recorded). Some clones in this sample may be carry-over from other donors' samples. Sequenced here: CD8+ T cells from cultured PBMCs, sampled from culture after CMV antigen stimulation. The chain is built from TRBV12-3 or TRBV12-4 and TRBJ1-5, with 7 nucleotides matching TRBD1. This CDR3 is CASRPGTVDQPQHF. CDR3 nucleotide sequence: TGTGCCAGCAGACCAGGGACAGTCGATCAGCCCCAGCATTTT.